The next 5 T cell receptor beta chains were all read from a single sample in a study of response to subunit inactivated influenza vaccine. Via MiXCR, TCRdb re-called the RT-PCR reads, giving one row per CDR3 protein. The sample lists roughly 700,000 distinct CDR3 sequences, 15% to 19% seen once, with around a tenth in the top ten. The specimen comprised PBMCs from blood, sampled approximately 13 days after vaccination. The receptors originated from a man aged 50-59 years who received an inactivated influenza vaccine.

This sequence joins TRBV7-3 and TRBJ2-7; 12 nucleotides align to TRBD2. The germline V gene encodes CDR1 SGHTA and CDR2 FQGTGA. This CDR3 is built from 17 residues. Trimming took 5 bases from V and 0 from J; bases not matched to a gene: 8. CDR3 in amino acids: CASSRPPTSGSSYEQYF. DNA of the CDR3: TGTGCCAGCAGCCGCCCCCCGACTAGCGGGAGCTCCTACGAGCAGTACTTC.

This chain links TRBV20-1 with TRBJ2-1, with D maybe TRBD1 (5 bases). Trimming took 5 bases from V and 4 from J, leaving 12 bases between them. Germline V gene lookup returns CDR1 DFQATT and CDR2 SNEGSKA (reference sequence). CDR3 size: 13 residues. In DNA form, the CDR3 reads TGCAGTGCTCCTGACAGACCATACAATGAGCAGTTCTTC. Residues: CSAPDRPYNEQFF.

In its sample, this clonotype was seen a few times. The V call is TRBV28, the J call TRBJ2-1, with 7 bases matching TRBD1. The CDR3 runs to 13 residues. The J segment lost 5 bases and the V segment lost 6 bases, leaving 4 bases of the junction unmatched. CDR1 is MDHEN, CDR2 SYDVKM, per germline. DNA of the CDR3: TGTGCCAGCAGGAAGACAGGGAACAATGAGCAGTTCTTC. Encoded protein: CASRKTGNNEQFF.

This clonotype was observed once. The CDR3 sequence is CSAKGSGEQYF. The CDR3 nucleotides are TGCAGTGCTAAGGGAAGTGGCGAGCAGTACTTC. This chain links TRBV20-1 with TRBJ2-7; no clear D. The length of the CDR3 is 11 residues. V was clipped by 4 bases and J by 6 bases, with 10 bases between them. CDR1 is DFQATT and CDR2 is SNEGSKA in the germline V gene (reference sequence).

The gene calls are TRBV7-9 and TRBJ1-6; the match to TRBD1 covers 8 bases. CDR3 length: 16 residues. The germline V gene encodes CDR1 SEHNR and CDR2 FQNEAQ (reference sequence). With V trimmed by 1 base and J by 8 bases, 7 bases remained unmatched. CDR3 DNA sequence: TGTGCCAGCAGCTTAGGATCCGGGACAGGTGATTCACCCCTCCACTTT. This sequence encodes CASSLGSGTGDSPLHF.